This T cell receptor beta chain emerged from a study of PD-1 blockade in classical Hodgkin lymphoma. Findings and caveats of the study: Healthy donors reportedly exceeded newly diagnosed patients in baseline TCR diversity. Repertoire difference causes, possibly disease activity or prior therapy, remain undefined.

Time point indicated: newly diagnosed, previously untreated cHL patient sample. Magnetic negative selection of thawed PBMCs was the method by which CD4+ T cells were purified. Data came from immunoSEQ multiplex PCR; TCRdb stores just in-frame clones and leaves some out. The repertoire includes tens of thousands of clones, approximately 91% of them detected once, and over 0.4% sits in the top ten. This CDR3 has 16 amino acids. CDR1 is SGHNT and CDR2 is YYREEE in the germline V gene (reference sequence). As regards this clone: Its target is not known.

The chain recombines TRBV5-4 with TRBJ2-5; tentatively, D is TRBD2 (7 bases). The J call may be in error: the DNA end matches TRBJ2-7 better. Sample: CD4+ T cells from blood. The receptor's source is a human donor with classical Hodgkin lymphoma. The CDR3: CASSRGGGGPTYEQYF. The CDR3, as DNA: TGTGCCAGCAGCCGCGGAGGGGGGGGTCCAACCTACGAGCAGTACTTC.